This T cell receptor (beta chain) appears in the sequencing data of a study of human T cells and chemical hapten exposure. TCRdb called the RACE reads again in MiXCR, with one record for every CDR3 protein. The sample consists of tens of thousands of distinct CDR3 sequences, approximately 13% of them appearing once. This CDR3 contains 13 residues. Germline CDR1 SGHKS, CDR2 YYEKEE (reference sequence). Trimming left V 5 bases short and J 2 bases short, with 9 bases between. This clonotype showed up many times. The time point denotes: patch test 3, about 24 weeks after DPC sensitization. Stated treatment: therapeutic diphenylcyclopropenone sensitization with weekly scalp DPC.

The source material was whole blood, sampled in connection with sensitization to the hapten diphenylcyclopropenone (DPC). The receptor's source is a man aged 30-40 years with alopecia areata. Some clones in this sample may be carry-over from other donors' samples. The rearrangement links TRBV5-5 to TRBJ2-3; D gene uncertain. This chain's CDR3 is CASRDRDTDTQYF. The CDR3 nucleotides are TGTGCCAGCAGAGACCGTGACACAGATACGCAGTATTTT.